This T cell receptor beta chain was captured in a study of T cells in Graves' hyperthyroidism and ophthalmopathy (dated by TCRdb to the late 2010s). For the study in its entirety: Peripheral blood was collected at initial diagnosis, before any treatment. To identify distinguishing TCR V-J signatures, a discovery cohort of about a hundred patients was used, comprising 43 with Graves' ophthalmopathy and some 57 with stable Graves' hyperthyroidism. An independent validation cohort of around 19 hyperthyroidism patients and approximately 15 patients who later progressed to ophthalmopathy tested prospective prediction of ophthalmopathy. The 100 discovery patients were randomly split 7:3 into training and test sets. In more than five Graves' hyperthyroidism patients, the study also compared T-cell repertoires from thyroid tissue with T-cell repertoires from blood. Once sampling was done, hyperthyroidism patients were given methimazole at a starting dose of 30 mg daily, whereas ophthalmopathy patients were given high-dose intravenous methylprednisolone. The paper reports TCR Vbeta CDR3 sequencing of roughly 140 peripheral blood samples: approximately 41 ophthalmopathy, roughly 80 hyperthyroidism and approximately 17 progressor patients.

Ophthalmopathy patients had moderately to severely active disease, Clinical Activity Score of at least 3, NOSPECS grade of at least 4, and duration under 3 months. Patients with uncontrolled infections, other autoimmune diseases, pregnancy or lactation were excluded. Diagnoses relied on clinical symptoms, serum thyroxine and TRAb, thyroid ultrasound and orbital computed tomography. Ficoll-Paque density gradient centrifugation was used to isolate PBMCs from around 10 ml of fresh peripheral blood. Total RNA was extracted using Trizol reagent, and RNA quality was assessed on an Agilent 2100 Bioanalyzer. Overall study results and their limits: A model built on a 13 V-J signature distinguished ophthalmopathy from stable hyperthyroidism, reaching approximately 89% sensitivity and around 81% specificity in cross-validation and 80%/75% in testing. No statistical method was used to set the sample size in advance, and investigators knew the group allocation. Blood samples also contained most of the expanded thyroid clonotypes (frequency above 0.001), which suggests that blood repertoires may reflect thyroid immune responses. During validation, the model predicted progression to ophthalmopathy a median of approximately 7 months ahead of onset, with 60% to 71% sensitivity and around 73% specificity.

Including the terminal cysteine and phenylalanine, the CDR3 comprises 15 residues. The retained sequence is limited to the CDR3, 45 bases, with the frame set at the first base. For CDR1 and CDR2, the germline V gene lists SQVTM and ANQGSEA. V is cut back by 4 bases and J by 7 bases, with 8 bases in the junction unmatched. TCR beta CDR3 regions were amplified from RNA transcripts. For the first round of RT-PCR on the TCR CDR3, the HTBI primer set was used together with the Qiagen OneStep RT-PCR kit. Libraries were constructed in a second round of multiplex PCR, after which size selection and purification were carried out. The libraries were sequenced on an Illumina HiSeq2000 using paired-end 100 bp reads. The paper's processing steps were these. Raw data were processed with SOAPnuke, discarding reads with adapters, uncalled bases, mean Phred below 15, or no exact constant-primer or identifier match. COPE v1.2.5 was used to merge high-quality paired reads, and clonotypes were defined as unique nucleotide sequences. Clonotypes were aligned to IMGT TRBV, TRBD and TRBJ reference segments using MiTCR v1.1. The analysis included only V-J combinations with a frequency above 0.0001, which together covered around 99% of the repertoires. A TCS score was defined as the ratio between F50 (clonal expansion) and ExV (chaos), using BLOSUM62-based TCRdist between CDR3 peptides within each V-J. Welch's t-statistics and random forest reduced approximately 520 V-J features to 13, which were used in a naive Bayes classifier (R e1071). TCRdb passed the public sequencing reads through fastp at Q25 and MiXCR, retaining productive beta sequences. Each entry merges the rows of one CDR3 protein and shows their most common DNA and genes. The V and J calls, along with clone size, are taken from TCRdb and not from the paper's own processing. Recorded for this sample are about 600,000 distinct CDR3 sequences; 13% to 15% of them occurred a single time. The ten most abundant clones make up 7% to 9% of the sample.

This clonotype appeared many times. It lacks a known antigen. The sample holds no much larger clone one base away, and base qualities are not on file. The rearrangement joined TRBV29-1 to TRBJ2-1; 12 central nucleotides agree with TRBD2. This receptor was obtained from a woman in her late teens or twenties with Graves' ophthalmopathy. Material for sequencing was blood. The nucleotide sequence reads TGCAGCGTTGGCTCCATCGGACTAGCGGGGAATGAGCAGTTCTTC. It specifies CSVGSIGLAGNEQFF.